These 23 T cell receptor beta chains share one sample of origin, sequenced in a study of T cell responses to AZD1222 COVID-19 vaccine. Profiled with immunoSEQ multiplex PCR; TCRdb holds only in-frame clones, not every one. The sample holds some 95,000 clones, roughly nine tenths seen once. Sequencing was performed on peripheral blood, taken on day 0 of AZD1222 vaccination. Receptor source: an adult in good health.

The chain uses TRBV6-5 and TRBJ2-2; D possibly corresponds to TRBD2 (5 bases). V was pared by 2 bases and J by 6 bases, with 10 bases between. The CDR3 loop spans 14 amino acids. The germline V gene has CDR1 MNHEY and CDR2 SVGAGI. For the CDR3, the DNA is TGTGCCAGCAGTTACGGAGGAGAAGCCGGGGAGCTGTTTTTT. Residues: CASSYGGEAGELFF.

The chain carries TRBV25-1 and TRBJ1-6; no clear D gene. Germline values: CDR1 MGHDK, CDR2 SYGVNS. V lost 6 bases, J lost 8 bases, and 8 bases lay in between. The CDR3 length is 12 residues. This CDR3 reads CASSRADSPLHF. The CDR3 DNA is TGTGCCAGCAGCCGAGCGGATTCACCCCTCCACTTT.

The V gene is TRBV7-9, the J gene TRBJ1-3; maybe TRBD1 (5 bases). Germline V gene lookup returns CDR1 SEHNR and CDR2 FQNEAQ (reference sequence). The V end lost 5 bases, the J end lost 2 bases, and 16 bases lay between the germline ends. This CDR3 comprises 16 residues. CDR3 amino acids: CASSQTRDGPGNTIYF. The CDR3 DNA follows: TGTGCCAGCAGCCAGACCAGGGATGGACCTGGAAACACCATATATTTT.

The V and J genes are TRBV29-1 and TRBJ1-2, with D tentatively TRBD1 (5 bases). Germline CDR1 and CDR2: SQVTM and ANQGSEA. V was trimmed by 0 bases and J by 4 bases, leaving 9 bases between them. CDR3 length equals 13 residues. The CDR3 is CSVEDGRAYGYTF. CDR3 bases: TGCAGCGTTGAAGATGGCAGGGCCTATGGCTACACCTTC. Using reference TRBV29-1 and TRBJ1-2 for the parts outside the CDR3, the full variable domain is SAVISQKPSRDICQRGTSLTIQCQVDSQVTMMFWYRQQPGQSLTLIATANQGSEATYESGFVIDKFPISRPNLTFSTLTVSNMSPEDSSIYLCSVEDGRAYGYTFGSGTRLTVV.

V is TRBV9 and J is TRBJ1-5; D is possibly TRBD1 (5 bases). Looked up from germline, CDR1 is SGDLS and CDR2 is YYNGEE. With 0 bases removed from V and 2 bases from J, the gap between germline ends came to 9 bases. The CDR3 is 15 residues long. The chain's CDR3 is CASSVAGQGNQPQHF. As DNA, the CDR3 is TGTGCCAGCAGCGTAGCGGGGCAGGGCAATCAGCCCCAGCATTTT.

V is TRBV29-1 and J is TRBJ1-2; D unresolved. CDR3 size: 13 residues. V lost 0 bases to trimming and J lost 4 bases, with 9 bases between them. Germline CDR1 and CDR2: SQVTM and ANQGSEA. CDR3 DNA: TGCAGCGTTGAAGATGGTCGCAGCTATGGCTACACCTTC. Translation: CSVEDGRSYGYTF.

This chain joins TRBV7-2 and TRBJ1-1, with D possibly matching TRBD1 (5 bases). V was clipped by 5 bases and J by 3 bases, with 13 bases between them. CDR1 SGHTA and CDR2 FQGNSA come from the germline V gene. The length of the CDR3 is 14 residues. The CDR3 protein is CASSVTKGDTEAFF. CDR3 DNA sequence: TGTGCCAGCAGCGTGACAAAAGGGGACACTGAAGCTTTCTTT.

This chain links TRBV14 with TRBJ2-7, with TRBD2 matching 16 bases. The V segment lost 4 bases and the J segment 3 bases; nucleotides outside the gene matches: 6. CDR1 is SGHDN and CDR2 is FVKESK in the germline V gene. This CDR3 has 17 residues. The CDR3 here is CASSRGTSGGARYEQYF. CDR3 DNA sequence: TGTGCCAGCAGCCGGGGGACTAGCGGGGGGGCCCGCTACGAGCAGTACTTC. Combining the CDR3 with reference TRBV14 and TRBJ2-7 gives the whole variable domain EAGVTQFPSHSVIEKGQTVTLRCDPISGHDNLYWYRRVMGKEIKFLLHFVKESKQDESGMPNNRFLAERTGGTYSTLKVQPAELEDSGVYFCASSRGTSGGARYEQYFGPGTRLTVT.

The chain recombines TRBV18 with TRBJ1-3; no reliable D call. Trimming removed 0 bases from V and 1 base from J, with 4 bases in between. Germline V gives CDR1 KGHSH, CDR2 LQKENI. The CDR3 consists of 14 residues. CDR3 DNA sequence: TGTGCCAGCTCACCACCGGCTTCTGGAAACACCATATATTTT. This translates into CASSPPASGNTIYF.

The CDR3: CASSLEGTGRTEAFF. CDR3 sequence (DNA): TGTGCCAGCAGCTTGGAGGGGACAGGGAGAACTGAAGCTTTCTTT. The rearrangement links TRBV5-4 to TRBJ1-1; the match to TRBD1 covers 9 bases. Germline V CDR1 and CDR2: SGHNT, YYREEE (reference sequence). This CDR3 has 15 amino acids. V trimming: 0 bases; J trimming: 5 bases; junction bases outside the gene matches: 5.

The chain carries TRBV3-1 (or the pseudogene TRBV3-2) and TRBJ2-1; TRBD2 matches 7 bases. CDR1 LGHDT and CDR2 YNNKEL come from the germline V gene (reference sequence). The CDR3 covers 14 residues. With V trimmed by 3 bases and J by 2 bases, 1 base remained unmatched. CDR3 DNA sequence: TGTGCCAGCAGCCACGGGGGGACCTACAATGAGCAGTTCTTC. Its translation: CASSHGGTYNEQFF.

CDR3 in amino acids: CSVRQGASSPLHF. The CDR3 bases are TGCAGCGTTCGACAGGGGGCCTCATCACCCCTCCACTTT. The chain has TRBV29-1 and TRBJ1-6; 10 bases fit TRBD1. CDR1 is SQVTM and CDR2 is ANQGSEA in the germline V gene. The CDR3 runs to 13 residues. Trimming removed 5 bases from V and 10 bases from J; junction bases left unmatched: 5.

The chain has TRBV10-2 and TRBJ2-1, with a tentative D call TRBD1 (6 bases). V lost 3 bases, J lost 14 bases, and 23 bases lay in between. This CDR3 is built from 15 residues. The germline gives CDR1 WSHSY, CDR2 SAAADI. The chain's CDR3 is CASSDLGPRQAIEFF. The CDR3 region has the DNA TGCGCCAGCAGTGACCTAGGTCCGAGACAGGCGATTGAGTTCTTC.

The J gene is TRBJ1-6, the V gene TRBV6-5; D not certain. This CDR3 is 13 amino acids long. Germline V gene lookup returns CDR1 MNHEY and CDR2 SVGAGI. V dropped 6 bases and J dropped 5 bases, with 8 bases sitting between them. The chain's CDR3 is CASREANNSPLHF. The CDR3 bases are TGTGCCAGCAGAGAGGCGAATAATTCACCCCTCCACTTT.

This sequence joins TRBV19 and TRBJ2-1; D gene ambiguous. Germline CDR1 is LNHDA and CDR2 is SQIVND (reference sequence). The CDR3 runs to 15 residues. Trimming removed 6 bases from V and 0 bases from J, with 12 bases in between. Written as DNA, the CDR3 is TGTGCCAGTAGCCCCCGACGGAGCTCCTACAATGAGCAGTTCTTC. Translating gives CASSPRRSSYNEQFF.

This sequence joins TRBV4-3 and TRBJ2-5; a weak D match, TRBD2 (7 bases). Trimming shortened V by 0 bases and J by 4 bases, and 15 bases separated the two germline ends. The length of the CDR3 is 16 residues. Germline V CDR1 and CDR2: LGHNA, YSLEER. The CDR3 region is CASSQDQGRGGETQYF. CDR3 bases: TGCGCCAGCAGCCAAGATCAGGGGCGCGGGGGAGAGACCCAGTACTTC.

The chain employs TRBV7-9 and TRBJ2-3; the match to TRBD2 covers 11 bases. Germline V gene lookup returns CDR1 SEHNR and CDR2 FQNEAQ (reference sequence). The CDR3 consists of 17 residues. V shed 4 bases and J 1 base; nucleotides not matched to a gene: 7. The CDR3 region has the DNA TGTGCCAGCAGCTCGAGACTAGCGGGGTCTGGCACAGATACGCAGTATTTT. This sequence encodes CASSSRLAGSGTDTQYF.

The J gene is TRBJ2-3, the V gene TRBV9; unclear D gene. V was cut by 0 bases and J by 5 bases, with 13 bases left in between. This CDR3 has 15 amino acids. Germline-derived CDR1 and CDR2 are SGDLS and YYNGEE. CDR3 in amino acids: CASSVAGWGGDTQYF. The CDR3 DNA is TGTGCCAGCAGCGTAGCCGGGTGGGGTGGAGATACGCAGTATTTT.

The rearrangement links TRBV5-6 to TRBJ2-7; TRBD1 agrees at 8 bases. In germline, CDR1 is SGHDT, CDR2 YYEEEE. The V and J ends lost 3 bases and 1 base, in that order; junction bases with no gene match: 3. This CDR3 region has 14 residues. CDR3 in amino acids: CASSSQGASYEQYF. The CDR3 DNA follows: TGTGCCAGCAGCTCCCAGGGGGCGTCCTACGAGCAGTACTTC.

The rearrangement links TRBV5-1 to TRBJ1-3; D is unclear. The CDR3 runs 15 residues. Trimming cost V 0 bases and J 4 bases, with 11 bases left between them. Per germline, CDR1 SGHRS and CDR2 YFSETQ. This CDR3 is CASSLDLGLGNTIYF. In DNA, the CDR3 is TGCGCCAGCAGCTTGGATCTGGGCCTGGGAAACACCATATATTTT. Drawing the rest from reference TRBV5-1 and TRBJ1-3, the complete variable domain is KAGVTQTPRYLIKTRGQQVTLSCSPISGHRSVSWYQQTPGQGLQFLFEYFSETQRNKGNFPGRFSGRQFSNSRSEMNVSTLELGDSALYLCASSLDLGLGNTIYFGEGSWLTVV.

The chain recombines TRBV2 with TRBJ1-1; D is uncertain. CDR3 length: 17 amino acids. The V end lost 2 bases, the J end lost 5 bases, and 21 bases lay between the germline ends. The germline CDR1 and CDR2 sequences are SNHLY and FYNNEI. The CDR3 here is CASSEPVTLPGGTEAFF. The CDR3 DNA reads TGTGCCAGCAGTGAACCCGTCACCCTCCCTGGTGGTACTGAAGCTTTCTTT.

CDR3 residues: CASSQAETVILYGYTF. The CDR3 nucleotides are TGCGCCAGCAGCCAAGCCGAGACAGTTATTCTCTATGGCTACACCTTC. The chain recombines TRBV4-1 with TRBJ1-2; perhaps TRBD1 as D (5 bases). The V end was cut by 1 base, the J end by 4 bases, with 16 bases between. Germline-derived CDR1 and CDR2 are MGHRA and YSYEKL. This CDR3 contains 16 residues.

This rearrangement joins TRBV9 to TRBJ1-2; D gene unclear. The CDR3 runs 12 residues. Trimming left V 1 base short and J 4 bases short, with 5 bases between. Germline lookup yields CDR1 SGDLS and CDR2 YYNGEE. CDR3 nucleotides: TGTGCCAGCAGCGTATCTGGCTATGGCTACACCTTC. Translating it yields CASSVSGYGYTF.